The 8 T cell receptor beta chains reported below all come from one sample, sequenced in a study of T cells after yellow fever vaccination. TCRdb passed the 5' RACE reads through MiXCR, listing each CDR3 protein once. This sample has about 580,000 distinct CDR3 sequences, with around a sixth found just once. This material consisted of PBMCs, taken 5 to 6 days after the first yellow fever vaccination. All receptors come from a man between 18 and 35 years old who received the YFV17D yellow fever vaccine.

The table lists this clonotype with a few counts. DNA for the CDR3: TGTGCCAGCAGTGGTACCCCGGCGGAGGCAGATACGCAGTATTTT. This encodes CASSGTPAEADTQYF. The chain employs TRBV7-9 and TRBJ2-3, with D possibly TRBD2 on 5 matching bases. The CDR3 sequence is 15 residues long. The germline V and J ends were trimmed by 6 bases and 4 bases, with 17 bases remaining between them. Germline V lookup: CDR1 SEHNR, CDR2 FQNEAQ (reference sequence).

This chain joins TRBV20-1 and TRBJ1-2; tentatively, D is TRBD1 (6 bases). The CDR3 extends over 14 amino acids. V was trimmed by 5 bases and J by 7 bases, leaving 20 bases between them. Germline CDR1 and CDR2: DFQATT and SNEGSKA (reference sequence). CDR3 sequence (DNA): TGCAGTGCTCCTCGACAGGCGAGGGAGAGTGGCTACACCTTC. This translates into CSAPRQARESGYTF.

The table lists this clonotype with a few counts. This chain joins TRBV20-1 and TRBJ2-1; D unresolved. The CDR3 is made up of 11 amino acids. Germline assignment: CDR1 DFQATT and CDR2 SNEGSKA (reference sequence). V was cut by 0 bases and J by 8 bases, with 5 bases left in between. The CDR3 loop is CSARDSYEQFF. The CDR3 bases are TGCAGTGCTAGAGACAGCTATGAGCAGTTCTTC.

The chain combines TRBV2 with TRBJ2-3; 8 bases map to TRBD2. This CDR3 is 15 amino acids long. Per germline, CDR1 SNHLY and CDR2 FYNNEI. V lost 6 bases, J lost 0 bases, and 5 bases stayed unmatched. The CDR3 DNA sequence: TGTGCCAGCAGGTACACTAGCGGAAGCACAGATACGCAGTATTTT. Translating gives CASRYTSGSTDTQYF.

Only a few counts were recorded for this clonotype. One end of the junction varies from germline; a read error may be responsible. The rearrangement joins TRBV5-1 to TRBJ2-6, with D hard to call. CDR1 SGHRS and CDR2 YFSETQ come from the germline V gene. This CDR3 spans 14 amino acids. The CDR3 reads CASSQSTGANVLTF. DNA of the CDR3: TGCGCCAGCAGCCAATCAACTGGAGCCAACGTCCTGACTTTC.

The chain couples TRBV6-6 to TRBJ2-3; D unresolved. The CDR3 contains 13 residues. In germline, CDR1 is MNHNY, CDR2 SVGAGI (reference sequence). V gave up 6 bases and J gave up 6 bases, with 13 bases separating them. The CDR3 DNA reads as TGTGCCAGCAGCCACGGACCAGGTGATACGCAGTATTTT. Translated: CASSHGPGDTQYF.

The rearrangement joins TRBV5-4 to TRBJ2-5, with TRBD1 matching 9 bases. In germline, CDR1 is SGHNT, CDR2 YYREEE (reference sequence). V lost 4 bases to trimming and J lost 2 bases; unmatched junction nucleotides: 9. The CDR3 contains 16 residues. CDR3 coding DNA: TGTGCCAGCAGCGGTGGCGGACAGGGGCCTCAAGAGACCCAGTACTTC. Translation: CASSGGGQGPQETQYF. Based on the CDR3 plus reference TRBV5-4 and TRBJ2-5, the full variable domain is ETGVTQSPTHLIKTRGQQVTLRCSSQSGHNTVSWYQQALGQGPQFIFQYYREEENGRGNFPPRFSGLQFPNYSSELNVNALELDDSALYLCASSGGGQGPQETQYFGPGTRLLVL.

This clonotype has only a few counts. The genes are TRBV4-1 and TRBJ2-2, with TRBD1 as a possible D gene (6 bases). V was cut by 4 bases and J by 2 bases, with 11 bases left in between. Germline V gene sequence: CDR1 MGHRA, CDR2 YSYEKL. CDR3 length: 15 residues. CDR3 nucleotides: TGCGCCAGCAGCCGGGGGCAGGACAACACCGGGGAGCTGTTTTTT. This sequence encodes CASSRGQDNTGELFF.